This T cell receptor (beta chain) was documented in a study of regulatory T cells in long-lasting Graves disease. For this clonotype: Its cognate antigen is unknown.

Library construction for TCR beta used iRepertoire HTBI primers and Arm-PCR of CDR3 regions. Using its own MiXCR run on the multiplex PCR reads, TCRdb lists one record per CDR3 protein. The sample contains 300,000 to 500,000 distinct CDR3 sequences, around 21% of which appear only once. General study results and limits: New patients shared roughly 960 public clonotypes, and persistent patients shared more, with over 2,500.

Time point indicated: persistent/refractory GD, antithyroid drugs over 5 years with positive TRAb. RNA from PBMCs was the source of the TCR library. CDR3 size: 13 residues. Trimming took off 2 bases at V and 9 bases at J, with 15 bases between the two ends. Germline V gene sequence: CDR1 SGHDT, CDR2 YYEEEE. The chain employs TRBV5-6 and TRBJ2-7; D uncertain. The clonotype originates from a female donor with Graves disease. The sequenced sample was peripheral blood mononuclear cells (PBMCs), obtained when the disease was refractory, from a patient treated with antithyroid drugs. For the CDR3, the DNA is TGTGCCAGCAGCTTTCAGTTGACCCAGCTGCAGTACTTC. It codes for CASSFQLTQLQYF.